These 17 T cell receptor beta chains came from one sample sequenced in a study of T cell repertoires in cytomegalovirus infection. The antigens these receptors bind are not known. TCRdb recomputed calls from the reads with MiXCR, one row per CDR3 protein. Of approximately 730,000 distinct CDR3 sequences listed, about 28% are singletons. The input for sequencing was cultured CD8+ T cells from PBMCs, taken from culture after CMV antigen stimulation. The origin of the receptors is a human donor in good health (CMV status not recorded). Some clones in this sample may be carry-over from other donors' samples.

The genes are TRBV28 and TRBJ1-2, with D tentatively TRBD1 (6 bases). Trimming took off 11 bases at V and 8 bases at J, with 24 bases between the two ends. CDR3 length equals 14 residues. CDR1 MDHEN and CDR2 SYDVKM come from the germline V gene. CDR3 sequence reads: CAGLGAGDRAGYTF. CDR3 coding DNA: TGTGCCGGGCTTGGGGCAGGGGATCGAGCGGGCTACACCTTC.

This clonotype was seen at least ten times. This sequence joins TRBV7-2 and TRBJ2-7, with TRBD2 as a possible D gene (5 bases). This CDR3 region has 15 residues. Germline V CDR1 and CDR2: SGHTA, FQGNSA. With 5 bases removed from V and 0 bases from J, the gap between germline ends came to 14 bases. CDR3 loop: CASSAFVGVSYEQYF. In DNA, the CDR3 is TGTGCCAGCAGCGCTTTTGTCGGGGTCTCCTACGAGCAGTACTTC.

There are a few counts of this clonotype. The CDR3 sequence: CASTSVGLNTEAFF. The CDR3 DNA is TGTGCCAGCACCTCAGTAGGTCTGAACACTGAAGCTTTCTTT. The V call is TRBV7-4, the J call TRBJ1-1; D not certain. The V end was cut by 7 bases, the J end by 0 bases, with 12 bases between. The CDR3 totals 14 residues. Germline CDR1 is SGHVT and CDR2 is SQSDAQ.

The CDR3 nucleotides read TGTGCCAGCAGTGATCAACAGGGGCGGGATGAAAAACTGTTTTTT. It is translated as CASSDQQGRDEKLFF. V is TRBV25-1 and J is TRBJ1-4; 7 bases are a match to TRBD1. V dropped 3 bases and J dropped 6; count of bases not matched to a gene: 7. This CDR3 comprises 15 residues. Germline values: CDR1 MGHDK, CDR2 SYGVNS.

V usage is TRBV27 and J usage is TRBJ1-2; D might be TRBD1 (5 bases). Per germline, CDR1 MNHEY and CDR2 SMNVEV (reference sequence). With 4 bases removed from V and 4 bases from J, the gap between germline ends came to 16 bases. This CDR3 is built from 15 residues. The CDR3: CASSSYSRDGYGYTF. Written as DNA, the CDR3 is TGTGCCAGCAGTTCCTACTCCCGGGACGGCTATGGCTACACCTTC.

The V and J genes are TRBV2 and TRBJ1-2; 7 bases map to TRBD1. J gave up 7 bases and V 10 bases, and 9 bases lay outside the gene matches. CDR3 length: 12 amino acids. Germline-derived CDR1 and CDR2 are SNHLY and FYNNEI. This CDR3 reads CATPGGGSGYTF. CDR3 DNA sequence: TGTGCCACCCCTGGAGGGGGCAGTGGCTACACCTTC.

Only a few counts were recorded for this clonotype. The V gene is TRBV4-1, the J gene TRBJ2-3, with 10 nucleotides matching TRBD2. This CDR3 is built from 17 residues. With V trimmed by 4 bases and J by 6 bases, 13 bases remained unmatched. Germline assignment: CDR1 MGHRA and CDR2 YSYEKL. CDR3 nucleotides: TGCGCCAGCAGCCCAGGGGGGCTTACTAGCGGGGAGGATACGCAGTATTTT. This codes for CASSPGGLTSGEDTQYF.

The chain recombines TRBV5-6 with TRBJ2-7; TRBD1 is a possible D gene (6 bases). Trimming stripped 1 base from V and 3 bases from J, with 23 bases between. Germline CDR1 is SGHDT and CDR2 is YYEEEE. CDR3 length: 18 amino acids. CDR3 nucleotides: TGTGCCAGCAGCTTGTTTTTTAGTTCTGGCAGGGGTATCTACGAGCAGTACGTC. It translates to CASSLFFSSGRGIYEQYV.

This clonotype appeared a few times. The chain is built from TRBV9 and TRBJ1-6; a weak D match, TRBD1 (6 bases). Trimming took off 3 bases at V and 8 bases at J, with 21 bases between the two ends. This CDR3 is built from 17 residues. Per germline, CDR1 SGDLS and CDR2 YYNGEE. The CDR3: CASSAASLGRTDSPLHF. CDR3 nucleotides: TGTGCCAGCAGCGCCGCCTCCCTGGGACGGACAGATTCACCCCTCCACTTT. Using reference TRBV9 and TRBJ1-6 for the parts outside the CDR3, the full variable domain is DSGVTQTPKHLITATGQRVTLRCSPRSGDLSVYWYQQSLDQGLQFLIQYYNGEERAKGNILERFSAQQFPDLHSELNLSSLELGDSALYFCASSAASLGRTDSPLHFGNGTRLTVT.

This clonotype appeared many times. The chain recombines TRBV7-3 with TRBJ1-6; 7 nucleotides align to TRBD1. CDR1 is SGHTA, CDR2 FQGTGA, per germline. Trimming removed 8 bases from V and 6 bases from J; junction bases left unmatched: 7. This CDR3 is built from 14 residues. CDR3 region: CASSEGAGNSPLHF. Written as DNA, the CDR3 is TGTGCCAGCTCCGAGGGGGCTGGTAATTCACCCCTCCACTTT.

This clonotype was counted between two and nine times. This rearrangement joins TRBV20-1 to TRBJ1-1; weak D call: TRBD1 (5 bases). Germline assignment: CDR1 DFQATT and CDR2 SNEGSKA (reference sequence). This CDR3 is built from 14 residues. The CDR3 is CSRETGRQCTEAFF. In DNA, the CDR3 is TGCAGCAGGGAAACAGGCAGACAGTGCACTGAAGCTTTCTTT.

This clonotype was seen only a few times. The chain has TRBV6-2 or TRBV6-3 and TRBJ2-4; the D gene could be TRBD1 or TRBD2 (6 bases each). Germline values: CDR1 MNHEY, CDR2 SVGEGT. This CDR3 has 11 residues. Trimming removed 7 bases at V and 15 bases at J, with 16 bases between. This chain's CDR3 is CASTSGAKRYF. For the CDR3, the DNA is TGTGCCAGCACCTCGGGGGCCAAGAGGTACTTC.

This clonotype occurred a few times. The CDR3 DNA reads as TGTGCCAGCAGTTCCCTGGACAGGGGAAAGCCCTACGAGCAGTACGTC. Translated, it gives CASSSLDRGKPYEQYV. This chain uses TRBV7-9 with TRBJ2-7; 9 bases are shared with TRBD1. J gave up 2 bases and V 6 bases, and 11 bases lay outside the gene matches. CDR3 length equals 16 residues. The germline V gene has CDR1 SEHNR and CDR2 FQNEAQ (reference sequence).

In this sample, this clonotype turned up many times. This rearrangement joins TRBV7-8 to TRBJ1-1; D gene ambiguous. CDR3 size: 15 residues. Germline CDR1 SGHVS, CDR2 FQNEAQ. The V and J ends lost 4 bases and 6 bases respectively, with 18 bases between them. This chain's CDR3 is CASSSRLSGQSEAFF. The DNA for the CDR3 is TGTGCCAGCAGCTCGAGGCTTTCCGGGCAGTCTGAAGCTTTCTTT.

This clonotype was counted a few times. The chain combines TRBV27 with TRBJ1-5, with D uncertain. Germline V gene lookup returns CDR1 MNHEY and CDR2 SMNVEV (reference sequence). Trimming removed 1 base from V and 0 bases from J, with 7 bases in between. The CDR3 runs 15 residues. The CDR3 region is CASSLWADSNQPQHF. The CDR3 DNA reads as TGTGCCAGCAGTTTATGGGCGGATAGCAATCAGCCCCAGCATTTT.

In its sample, this clonotype was seen once. V is TRBV29-1 and J is TRBJ1-1, with a weak D call TRBD1 (5 bases). CDR1 SQVTM and CDR2 ANQGSEA come from the germline V gene. The germline V and J ends were trimmed by 7 bases and 0 bases, with 9 bases remaining between them. CDR3 length: 12 amino acids. CDR3 region: CSGGRMNTEAFF. Here the CDR3 DNA reads TGCAGCGGGGGACGGATGAACACTGAAGCTTTCTTT.

This clonotype was detected only a few times. V and J are TRBV10-3 and TRBJ2-5; D tentatively fits TRBD1 or TRBD2 (5 bases each). The germline V and J ends were trimmed by 6 bases and 5 bases, with 19 bases remaining between them. The CDR3 spans 15 residues. Germline V CDR1 and CDR2: ENHRY, SYGVKD. For the CDR3, the DNA is TGTGCCATCAGCGGCTACGAGGGGAGCCGGGAGACCCAGTACTTC. It specifies CAISGYEGSRETQYF.